A selection of T cell receptor beta chains follows, all from one sample in a study of blood T cell repertoires in COVID-19. Profiled with immunoSEQ multiplex PCR; TCRdb holds only in-frame clones, not every one. This sample carries more than 130,000 clones, 84% of them seen once, and the ten largest clones take roughly 10%. Sequenced sample: peripheral blood. Every receptor here comes from a woman older than 75 in a cohort sampled during active or convalescent COVID-19. CDR3s include the opening cysteine and the closing phenylalanine or tryptophan. The order of the fields is clone size, D gene, V gene, J gene, CDR3 DNA, CDR3 protein. A D gene is named only where the DNA matches it firmly. Some rows have no size entry. The others give once, few or many, or a class for an expanded clone.

clone_size: few
d_call: .
v_call: TRBV11-2
j_call: TRBJ2-1
cdr3_nt: TGTGCCAGCAGCCAACGGAGGGATCGCGTCTCGGATGAGCAGTTCTTC
cdr3_aa: CASSQRRDRVSDEQFF

clone_size: few
d_call: .
v_call: TRBV5-1
j_call: TRBJ1-2
cdr3_nt: TGCGCCAGCAGCTTGGGACAGAACTCCTATGGCTACACCTTC
cdr3_aa: CASSLGQNSYGYTF

clone_size: once
d_call: .
v_call: TRBV6-5
j_call: TRBJ2-1
cdr3_nt: TGTGCCAGCGAAACGGGGGGCTCCCACAATGAGCAGTTCTTC
cdr3_aa: CASETGGSHNEQFF

clone_size: once
d_call: .
v_call: TRBV11-1
j_call: TRBJ1-1
cdr3_nt: TGTGCCAGCAGCTTAGGTCGGGGGTCGAGGACTGAAGCTTTCTTT
cdr3_aa: CASSLGRGSRTEAFF

clone_size: .
d_call: TRBD1
v_call: TRBV2
j_call: TRBJ1-2
cdr3_nt: TGTGCCAGCAGTCCACCAGGGGGCGCGGGGGGCTACACCTTC
cdr3_aa: CASSPPGGAGGYTF

clone_size: .
d_call: TRBD2
v_call: TRBV7-2
j_call: TRBJ2-3
cdr3_nt: TGTGCCAGCAGCTCCCTCCCAGCGGGGTCAGATACGCAGTATTTT
cdr3_aa: CASSSLPAGSDTQYF

clone_size: few
d_call: .
v_call: TRBV9
j_call: TRBJ2-3
cdr3_nt: TGTGCCAGCAGCGTAGCTTACGGAGATACGCAGTATTTT
cdr3_aa: CASSVAYGDTQYF

clone_size: .
d_call: .
v_call: TRBV3-1/TRBV3-2
j_call: TRBJ1-1
cdr3_nt: TGTGCCAGCAGCCTTAGAGGCTACACTGAAGCTTTCTTT
cdr3_aa: CASSLRGYTEAFF

clone_size: .
d_call: .
v_call: TRBV7-8
j_call: TRBJ1-2
cdr3_nt: TGTGCCAGCAGCTTAGCCGGGGGATCCAACTATGGCTACACCTTC
cdr3_aa: CASSLAGGSNYGYTF

clone_size: .
d_call: TRBD1
v_call: TRBV5-1
j_call: TRBJ2-2
cdr3_nt: TGCGCCAGCAGCAGGTTTCCCAGAACCGGGACAGGGGGCACCGGGGAGCTGTTTTTT
cdr3_aa: CASSRFPRTGTGGTGELFF

clone_size: .
d_call: TRBD1
v_call: TRBV6-5
j_call: TRBJ2-7
cdr3_nt: TGTGCCAGCAGCACAGAGACAGGGGCGTACGAGCAGTACTTC
cdr3_aa: CASSTETGAYEQYF

clone_size: .
d_call: TRBD1
v_call: TRBV7-2
j_call: TRBJ2-2
cdr3_nt: TGTGCCAGCAGCTTGGGGCAGGGGGCAGGGACCGGGGAGCTGTTTTTT
cdr3_aa: CASSLGQGAGTGELFF

clone_size: .
d_call: .
v_call: TRBV3-1/TRBV3-2
j_call: TRBJ2-1
cdr3_nt: TGTGCCAGCAGCCGGACAGCCGGGGAGCAGTTCTTC
cdr3_aa: CASSRTAGEQFF

clone_size: .
d_call: .
v_call: TRBV7-2
j_call: TRBJ2-1
cdr3_nt: TGTGCCAGCACCAGCGAGGGCTATAGCGCACCTCTGGACTACAATGAGCAGTTCTTC
cdr3_aa: CASTSEGYSAPLDYNEQFF

clone_size: few
d_call: .
v_call: TRBV14
j_call: TRBJ1-2
cdr3_nt: TGTGCCAGCAGCCAGAACTTTTTGGCGGGCGGCTACACCTTC
cdr3_aa: CASSQNFLAGGYTF

clone_size: .
d_call: TRBD2
v_call: TRBV5-6
j_call: TRBJ2-2
cdr3_nt: TGTGCCAGCAGCTGGCCGGGGGGCGGGGAGCTGTTTTTT
cdr3_aa: CASSWPGGGELFF

clone_size: .
d_call: .
v_call: TRBV5-1
j_call: TRBJ1-1
cdr3_nt: TGCGCCAGCAGCTTAGTGGGCAACATGAACACTGAAGCTTTCTTT
cdr3_aa: CASSLVGNMNTEAFF

clone_size: .
d_call: TRBD1
v_call: TRBV6-5
j_call: TRBJ1-4
cdr3_nt: TGTGCCAGCAGTTCCAGGGGGCTAGGTAATGAAAAACTGTTTTTT
cdr3_aa: CASSSRGLGNEKLFF

clone_size: once
d_call: TRBD1
v_call: TRBV6-5
j_call: TRBJ1-5
cdr3_nt: TGTGCCAGCAGAGGACAGGGGCAAAGCTTTCAGCCCCAGCATTTT
cdr3_aa: CASRGQGQSFQPQHF

clone_size: many
d_call: .
v_call: TRBV5-4
j_call: TRBJ1-2
cdr3_nt: TGTGCCAGCAGCTTGTCTCGGGGGAGCTATGGCTACACCTTC
cdr3_aa: CASSLSRGSYGYTF

clone_size: .
d_call: .
v_call: TRBV29-1
j_call: TRBJ1-2
cdr3_nt: TGCAGCGTTGGAGGCGGCCCCCCTAACTATGGCTACACCTTC
cdr3_aa: CSVGGGPPNYGYTF

clone_size: .
d_call: TRBD1
v_call: TRBV12-5
j_call: TRBJ2-7
cdr3_nt: TGTGCTAGTGGTCGGACAGGGGGCAACTACGAGCAGTACTTC
cdr3_aa: CASGRTGGNYEQYF